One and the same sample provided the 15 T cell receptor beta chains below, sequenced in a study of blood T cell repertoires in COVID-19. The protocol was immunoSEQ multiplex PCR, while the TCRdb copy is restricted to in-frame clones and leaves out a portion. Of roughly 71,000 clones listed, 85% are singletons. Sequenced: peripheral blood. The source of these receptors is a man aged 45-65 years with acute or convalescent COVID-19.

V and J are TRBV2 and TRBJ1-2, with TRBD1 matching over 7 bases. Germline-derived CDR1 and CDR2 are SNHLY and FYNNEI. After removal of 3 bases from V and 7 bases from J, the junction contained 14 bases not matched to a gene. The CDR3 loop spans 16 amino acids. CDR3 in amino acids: CASSDRDSLWARGYTF. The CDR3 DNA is TGTGCCAGCAGTGACCGGGACAGTCTTTGGGCTCGTGGCTACACCTTC.

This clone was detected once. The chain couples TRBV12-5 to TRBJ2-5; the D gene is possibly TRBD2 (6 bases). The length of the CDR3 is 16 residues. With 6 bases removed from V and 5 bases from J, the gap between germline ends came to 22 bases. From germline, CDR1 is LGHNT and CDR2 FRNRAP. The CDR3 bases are TGTGCTAGTGGGCCGGACTACGGGGCGAATCGGGAGACCCAGTACTTC. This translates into CASGPDYGANRETQYF.

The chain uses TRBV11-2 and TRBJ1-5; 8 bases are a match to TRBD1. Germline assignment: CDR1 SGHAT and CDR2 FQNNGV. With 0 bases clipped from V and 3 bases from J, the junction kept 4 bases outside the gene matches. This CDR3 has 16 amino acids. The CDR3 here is CASSLELGQVNQPQHF. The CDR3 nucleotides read TGTGCCAGCAGCTTAGAGCTGGGACAGGTCAATCAGCCCCAGCATTTT.

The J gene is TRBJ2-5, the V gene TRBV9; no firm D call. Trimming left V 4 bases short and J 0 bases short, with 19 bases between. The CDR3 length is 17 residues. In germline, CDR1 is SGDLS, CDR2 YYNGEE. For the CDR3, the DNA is TGTGCCAGCAGCCTTCTTATAGCTTCTCGGAACCAAGAGACCCAGTACTTC. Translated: CASSLLIASRNQETQYF.

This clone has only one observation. This CDR3 reads CASLGRGNEQYF. CDR3 nucleotide sequence: TGTGCCAGCTTAGGCCGGGGGAACGAGCAGTACTTC. V is TRBV5-6 and J is TRBJ2-7; D is perhaps TRBD2 (6 bases). This CDR3 has 12 residues. Germline CDR1 and CDR2: SGHDT and YYEEEE. V was trimmed by 7 bases and J by 5 bases, leaving 13 bases between them.

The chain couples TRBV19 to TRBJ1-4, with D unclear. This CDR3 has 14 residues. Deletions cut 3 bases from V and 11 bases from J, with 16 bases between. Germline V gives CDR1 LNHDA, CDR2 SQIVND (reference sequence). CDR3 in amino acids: CASSIENIGGKLFF. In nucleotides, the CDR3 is TGTGCCAGTAGTATTGAGAACATTGGCGGGAAACTGTTTTTT.

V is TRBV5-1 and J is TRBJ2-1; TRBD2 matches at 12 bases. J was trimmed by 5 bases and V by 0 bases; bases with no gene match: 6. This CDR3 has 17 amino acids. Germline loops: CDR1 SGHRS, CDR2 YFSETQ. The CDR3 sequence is CASSLVLLAGGNNEQFF. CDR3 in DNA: TGCGCCAGCAGCTTGGTATTACTAGCGGGGGGTAACAATGAGCAGTTCTTC.

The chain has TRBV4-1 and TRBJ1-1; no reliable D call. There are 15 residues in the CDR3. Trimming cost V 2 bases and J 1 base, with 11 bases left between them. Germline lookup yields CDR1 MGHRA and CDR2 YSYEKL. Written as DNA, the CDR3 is TGCGCCAGCAGCCAAAGGGAGGAGGGGAACACTGAAGCTTTCTTT. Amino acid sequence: CASSQREEGNTEAFF.

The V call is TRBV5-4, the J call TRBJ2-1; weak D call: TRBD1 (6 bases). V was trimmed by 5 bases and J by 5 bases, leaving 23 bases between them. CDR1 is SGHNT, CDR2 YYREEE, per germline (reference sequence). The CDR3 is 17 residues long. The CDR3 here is CASRASIQGGYNNEQFF. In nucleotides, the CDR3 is TGTGCCAGCAGGGCTAGCATACAGGGTGGCTACAACAATGAGCAGTTCTTC.

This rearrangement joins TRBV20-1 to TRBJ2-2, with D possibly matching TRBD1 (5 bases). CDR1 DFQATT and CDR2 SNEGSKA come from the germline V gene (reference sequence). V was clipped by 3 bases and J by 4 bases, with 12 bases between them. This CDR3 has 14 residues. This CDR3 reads CSASLKTATGELFF. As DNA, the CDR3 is TGCAGTGCTAGTTTGAAGACAGCCACCGGGGAGCTGTTTTTT.

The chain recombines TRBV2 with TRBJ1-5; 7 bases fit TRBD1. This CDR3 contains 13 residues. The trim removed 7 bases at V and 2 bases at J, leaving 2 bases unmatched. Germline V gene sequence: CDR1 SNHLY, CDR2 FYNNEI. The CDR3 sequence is CASMTGRNQPQHF. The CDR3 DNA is TGTGCCAGCATGACAGGGCGCAATCAGCCCCAGCATTTT.

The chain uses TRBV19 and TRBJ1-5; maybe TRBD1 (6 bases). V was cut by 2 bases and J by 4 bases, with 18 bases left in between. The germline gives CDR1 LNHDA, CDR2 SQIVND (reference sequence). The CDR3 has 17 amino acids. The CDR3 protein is CASSIYSSGTSNQPQHF. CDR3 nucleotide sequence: TGTGCCAGTAGTATATACTCGTCCGGGACATCAAATCAGCCCCAGCATTTT. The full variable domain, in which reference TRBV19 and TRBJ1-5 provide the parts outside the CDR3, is DGGITQSPKYLFRKEGQNVTLSCEQNLNHDAMYWYRQDPGQGLRLIYYSQIVNDFQKGDIAEGYSVSREKKESFPLTVTSAQKNPTAFYLCASSIYSSGTSNQPQHFGDGTRLSIL.

CDR3 nucleotides: TGCGCCAGCAGCTTGGACGGGGGCAATCAGCCCCAGCATTTT. As protein: CASSLDGGNQPQHF. The chain combines TRBV5-1 with TRBJ1-5; no clear D. Germline assignment: CDR1 SGHRS and CDR2 YFSETQ. The ends were cut back, 0 bases at V and 2 bases at J, with 6 bases in the middle. The CDR3 is 14 residues long. Variable domain in full (rest from reference TRBV5-1 and TRBJ1-5): KAGVTQTPRYLIKTRGQQVTLSCSPISGHRSVSWYQQTPGQGLQFLFEYFSETQRNKGNFPGRFSGRQFSNSRSEMNVSTLELGDSALYLCASSLDGGNQPQHFGDGTRLSIL.

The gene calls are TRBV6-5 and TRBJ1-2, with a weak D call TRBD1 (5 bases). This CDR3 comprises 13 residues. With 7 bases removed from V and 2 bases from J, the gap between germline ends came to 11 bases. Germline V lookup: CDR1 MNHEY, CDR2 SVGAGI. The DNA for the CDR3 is TGTGCCAGCAAAGACAGCACGAACTATGGCTACACCTTC. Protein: CASKDSTNYGYTF.

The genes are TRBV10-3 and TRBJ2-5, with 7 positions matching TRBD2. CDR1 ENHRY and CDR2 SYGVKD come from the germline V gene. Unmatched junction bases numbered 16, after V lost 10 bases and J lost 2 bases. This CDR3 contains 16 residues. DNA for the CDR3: TGTGCCACTGGCCGACTAGCCGCCTTGGGGCAAGAGACCCAGTACTTC. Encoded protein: CATGRLAALGQETQYF.